The rows below give T cell receptor beta chains drawn from one sample of a study of cytomegalovirus exposure and HLA in healthy donors. Profiling relied on immunoSEQ multiplex PCR, and the TCRdb table lists in-frame clones only, not all of them. The sample lists more than 100,000 clones, approximately 80% seen once, with 0.24% in the top ten. Sequenced input: PBMCs. The receptor set was obtained from a man aged 45 to 65 in good health and CMV-seronegative. Each CDR3 is given with its conserved first and last residue. A D gene is named only where the DNA matches it firmly. Some rows have no size entry. The others give once, few or many, or a class for an expanded clone.

size: .; J: TRBJ1-2; V: TRBV6-5; D: TRBD1; DNA: TGTGCCAGCAGGCCCGAATACAGGGGAGGCTACACCTTC; CDR3: CASRPEYRGGYTF
size: .; J: TRBJ1-5; V: TRBV21-1; D: .; DNA: TGTGCCAGCAGCAAAGCCCCACAGGTTAATAGCAATCAGCCCCAGCATTTT; CDR3: CASSKAPQVNSNQPQHF
size: .; J: TRBJ2-7; V: TRBV5-1; D: TRBD1; DNA: TGCGCCAGCAGCTTTACAGGGGGGCCAACCTACGAGCAGTACTTC; CDR3: CASSFTGGPTYEQYF
size: .; J: TRBJ2-7; V: TRBV7-9; D: .; DNA: TGTGCCAGCAGCCCAGGACAGCTCTACGAGCAGTACTTC; CDR3: CASSPGQLYEQYF
size: .; J: TRBJ2-3; V: TRBV5-1; D: TRBD2; DNA: TGCGCCAGCAGCTTAACTAGCGTGAGCACAGATACGCAGTATTTT; CDR3: CASSLTSVSTDTQYF
size: .; J: TRBJ2-5; V: TRBV11-3; D: TRBD1; DNA: TGTGCCAGCAGCCTTATGACAGGGGCGAGCCAAGAGACCCAGTACTTC; CDR3: CASSLMTGASQETQYF
size: once; J: TRBJ2-5; V: TRBV5-4; D: TRBD1; DNA: TGTGCCAGCAGCAAGTCCCCGGGACAGGGGGAGGCCCAGTACTTC; CDR3: CASSKSPGQGEAQYF
size: .; J: TRBJ2-7; V: TRBV27; D: .; DNA: TGTGCCAGCAGTCTAAGACAAGACTACTACGAGCAGTACTTC; CDR3: CASSLRQDYYEQYF
size: .; J: TRBJ1-1; V: TRBV29-1; D: .; DNA: TGCAGCGCCCGGAGTAACACTGAAGCTTTCTTT; CDR3: CSARSNTEAFF
size: .; J: TRBJ1-1; V: TRBV7-2; D: .; DNA: TGTGCCAGCAGCGGGGGGGTCTGGGAAGCTTTCTTT; CDR3: CASSGGVWEAFF
size: .; J: TRBJ2-7; V: TRBV9; D: TRBD2; DNA: TGTGCCAGCAGCGGAGGGACTAGTCAACACGAGCAGTACTTC; CDR3: CASSGGTSQHEQYF
size: .; J: TRBJ1-1; V: TRBV7-3; D: .; DNA: TGTGCCAGCAGCTTTGGGACTGTGAACACTGAAGCTTTCTTT; CDR3: CASSFGTVNTEAFF
size: .; J: TRBJ2-3; V: TRBV7-2; D: TRBD1; DNA: TGTGCCAGCAGGCCGACAGGGGAAGATACGCAGTATTTT; CDR3: CASRPTGEDTQYF
size: .; J: TRBJ2-3; V: TRBV7-2; D: TRBD2; DNA: TGTGCCAGCAGCCGCGGACTAGCGGCAGATACGCAGTATTTT; CDR3: CASSRGLAADTQYF
size: few; J: TRBJ1-2; V: TRBV6-5; D: .; DNA: TGTGCCAGCAGTTGGAAGGGGAACTATGGCTACACCTTC; CDR3: CASSWKGNYGYTF
size: .; J: TRBJ2-6; V: TRBV4-2; D: .; DNA: TGTGCCAGCAGCCCCTTTAGCGGAATAAGCTCTGGGGCCAACGTCCTGACTTTC; CDR3: CASSPFSGISSGANVLTF
size: few; J: TRBJ2-7; V: TRBV5-6; D: TRBD1; DNA: TGTGCCAGCAGCGCAGACAGGGGCGCAAGTGAGCAGTACTTC; CDR3: CASSADRGASEQYF
size: .; J: TRBJ2-7; V: TRBV5-1; D: TRBD2; DNA: TGCGCCAGCAGCTTGGTAGGGCTAGCGGCCTCCTACGAGCAGTACTTC; CDR3: CASSLVGLAASYEQYF
size: .; J: TRBJ1-4; V: TRBV5-6; D: .; DNA: TGTGCCAGCAGTTACGACAGCAGTGCAACTAATGAAAAACTGTTTTTT; CDR3: CASSYDSSATNEKLFF
size: .; J: TRBJ2-7; V: TRBV11-2; D: .; DNA: TGTGCCAGCAGCCCCACGGGATACGAGCAGTACTTC; CDR3: CASSPTGYEQYF
size: few; J: TRBJ2-2; V: TRBV28; D: .; DNA: TGTGCCAGCAGGGGGACACCGAACACCGGGGAGCTGTTTTTT; CDR3: CASRGTPNTGELFF
size: .; J: TRBJ2-7; V: TRBV30; D: .; DNA: TGTGCCTGGAGGGGGGCCAACTACGAGCAGTACTTC; CDR3: CAWRGANYEQYF
size: .; J: TRBJ2-7; V: TRBV6-6; D: .; DNA: TGTGCCAGCAGTTACGAGTCCTACGAGCAGTACTTC; CDR3: CASSYESYEQYF
size: .; J: TRBJ1-5; V: TRBV7-9; D: TRBD1; DNA: TGTGCCAGCAGCCGGGACAGGGGGCGGAACAATCAGCCCCAGCATTTT; CDR3: CASSRDRGRNNQPQHF
size: .; J: TRBJ1-6; V: TRBV5-1; D: TRBD1; DNA: TGCGCCAGCAGCTTGGCGACAGGGGGCTCTTCACCCCTCCACTTT; CDR3: CASSLATGGSSPLHF
size: .; J: TRBJ2-5; V: TRBV5-1; D: TRBD2; DNA: TGCGCCAGCACGACTAGCGGGAGCCAAGAGACCCAGTACTTC; CDR3: CASTTSGSQETQYF
size: .; J: TRBJ2-3; V: TRBV10-3; D: TRBD2; DNA: TGTGCCATCAGTGAGTTCAGCGGGGGGACTGCAGATACGCAGTATTTT; CDR3: CAISEFSGGTADTQYF
size: .; J: TRBJ1-1; V: TRBV18; D: TRBD1; DNA: TGTGCCAGCTCACCGAGAACGGATACAGGGGCAGAAGCTTTCTTT; CDR3: CASSPRTDTGAEAFF
size: .; J: TRBJ2-2; V: TRBV4-2; D: TRBD2; DNA: TGTGCCAGCAGCCAAGATTCACTAGCGGGGGTTTCGAACACCGGGGAGCTGTTTTTT; CDR3: CASSQDSLAGVSNTGELFF
size: .; J: TRBJ2-1; V: TRBV9; D: .; DNA: TGTGCCAGCAGCGCCGGCCAGGCCAATGAGCAGTTCTTC; CDR3: CASSAGQANEQFF
size: .; J: TRBJ1-1; V: TRBV25-1; D: .; DNA: TGTGCCAGCATCCCAGGCTTGAACACTGAAGCTTTCTTT; CDR3: CASIPGLNTEAFF
size: .; J: TRBJ2-3; V: TRBV28; D: TRBD2; DNA: TGTGCCAGCCGGGGGGGCCTAGCGGCCACAGATACGCAGTATTTT; CDR3: CASRGGLAATDTQYF